This TCR beta chain was recorded in a study of spatial heterogeneity in lung cancer. Study-wide context: A consistent excess of beta-chain over alpha-chain sequences was detected.

This clonotype was detected ten times or more. What it binds is not known. A library made for alpha chains picked up this beta chain off target, so its size means little. Regarding time point: sample taken at primary tumor resection. Unsorted whole RNA samples from tumor, nontumor lung or frozen PBMC were sequenced. Samples were obtained from some 72 donors, all untreated early-stage non-small cell lung cancer patients. CDR1 and CDR2 (germline): SGDLS, YYNGEE. The CDR3 is 14 residues long. Trimming removed 7 bases from V and 1 base from J, with 11 bases in between. TCRdb fed the 5' RACE reads into MiXCR, producing one record per CDR3 protein. The sample holds over 10,000 distinct CDR3 sequences; under 4% are singletons and the top ten take more than 40%. Overall study findings and caveats: TCRs found ubiquitously expanded in tumor appeared in blood more at resection than at follow-up.

Here the sequenced sample was PBMCs, taken at surgery. The chain employs TRBV9 and TRBJ2-2; D not resolved. The sequence derives from a male donor with early-stage non-small cell lung cancer. This CDR3 reads CASGKAGNTGELFF. For the CDR3, the DNA is TGTGCCAGCGGGAAGGCAGGGAACACCGGGGAGCTGTTTTTT.